Each of the 9 T cell receptor beta chains below was sequenced from the same sample in a study of shared clonotypes between healthy human individuals. Naive CD8 cells, CD45RO-negative and positively selected for CCR7, excluded terminally differentiated effector memory CD45RA+ cells. Profiling relied on immunoSEQ multiplex PCR, and the TCRdb table lists in-frame clones only, not all of them. The repertoire includes around 2,000,000 clones, under 95% of them detected once, and over 1.5% sits in the top ten. The sequencing input was naive CD8+ T cells from PBMCs. The receptor source for this set is a man younger than 35 in good health. Some clones in this sample may be carry-over from other donors' samples.

J is TRBJ2-3 and V is TRBV27; D gene ambiguous. V was clipped by 6 bases and J by 1 base, with 8 bases between them. The CDR3 has 13 residues. CDR1 is MNHEY and CDR2 is SMNVEV in the germline V gene (reference sequence). In nucleotides, the CDR3 is TGTGCCAGCAGGCCTGTAGGCACAGATACGCAGTATTTT. It specifies CASRPVGTDTQYF.

The rearrangement joins TRBV11-2 to TRBJ2-1; D is perhaps TRBD1 (5 bases). The CDR3 runs 11 residues. From germline, CDR1 is SGHAT and CDR2 FQNNGV. V was cut by 3 bases and J by 10 bases, with 7 bases left in between. CDR3: CASSLGPEQFF. The CDR3 region has the DNA TGTGCCAGCAGCTTGGGGCCCGAGCAGTTCTTC.

V gene TRBV5-8 combines with J gene TRBJ2-7; the D gene could be TRBD1 or TRBD2 (5 bases each). Trimming cost V 0 bases and J 4 bases, with 11 bases left between them. The CDR3 covers 14 residues. Germline CDR1 reads SGHTS; CDR2 reads YDEGEE. The CDR3 region is CASSLGDLEYEQYF. The CDR3 DNA reads TGTGCCAGCAGCTTGGGGGACCTAGAATACGAGCAGTACTTC.

With respect to this clone: Other DNA sequences in this sample translate to the same CDR3. This chain connects TRBV11-2 to TRBJ2-7, with D unresolved. The CDR3 is 13 residues long. Germline V gene lookup returns CDR1 SGHAT and CDR2 FQNNGV. V lost 2 bases and J lost 3, with 8 bases in between. The CDR3 here is CASSLSDFYEQYF. The CDR3 bases are TGTGCCAGCAGCTTATCCGATTTCTACGAGCAGTACTTC.

V and J are TRBV2 and TRBJ1-5, with 7 bases fitting TRBD1. The trim removed 1 base at V and 6 bases at J, leaving 6 bases unmatched. Looked up from germline, CDR1 is SNHLY and CDR2 is FYNNEI. This CDR3 spans 15 amino acids. The CDR3 is CASSEEDRVGQPQHF. In DNA, the CDR3 is TGTGCCAGCAGTGAAGAAGACAGGGTCGGTCAGCCCCAGCATTTT. Combining the CDR3 with reference TRBV2 and TRBJ1-5 gives the whole variable domain EPEVTQTPSHQVTQMGQEVILRCVPISNHLYFYWYRQILGQKVEFLVSFYNNEISEKSEIFDDQFSVERPDGSNFTLKIRSTKLEDSAMYFCASSEEDRVGQPQHFGDGTRLSIL.

This chain joins TRBV7-9 and TRBJ2-7; perhaps D is TRBD1 or TRBD2 (6 bases each). The V gene lost 5 bases and the J gene lost 4 bases, with 18 bases spanning the gap. The length of the CDR3 is 15 residues. Germline-derived CDR1 and CDR2 are SEHNR and FQNEAQ (reference sequence). CDR3 nucleotide sequence: TGTGCCAGCAGCCCCACCCCCGGGGGCGCTTACGAGCAGTACTTC. Protein product: CASSPTPGGAYEQYF.

The chain combines TRBV15 with TRBJ2-3; the D gene is possibly TRBD1 (5 bases). The germline CDR1 and CDR2 sequences are LNHNV and YYDKDF (reference sequence). This CDR3 region has 15 residues. The V gene lost 1 base and the J gene lost 2 bases, with 10 bases spanning the gap. In nucleotides, the CDR3 is TGTGCCACCAGCAGAGGTTCGACAGACACAGATACGCAGTATTTT. Its protein is CATSRGSTDTDTQYF.

The V gene is TRBV11-2, the J gene TRBJ1-5; 10 bases map to TRBD1. CDR3 length equals 19 residues. The V and J ends lost 1 base and 3 bases, in that order; junction bases with no gene match: 12. In germline, CDR1 is SGHAT, CDR2 FQNNGV. The chain's CDR3 is CASSLGTGGRADLNQPQHF. The CDR3 bases are TGTGCCAGCAGCTTAGGGACAGGGGGTAGGGCCGATCTCAATCAGCCCCAGCATTTT.

The chain uses TRBV13 and TRBJ2-5, with 13 bases fitting TRBD2. V lost 5 bases and J lost 4; bases outside the gene matches: 13. The CDR3 has 18 amino acids. Per germline, CDR1 PRHDT and CDR2 FYEKMQ (reference sequence). CDR3 coding DNA: TGTGCCAGCAGCACTAGGACTAGCGGGAGACGGGGTGGAGAGACCCAGTACTTC. Amino acids: CASSTRTSGRRGGETQYF.